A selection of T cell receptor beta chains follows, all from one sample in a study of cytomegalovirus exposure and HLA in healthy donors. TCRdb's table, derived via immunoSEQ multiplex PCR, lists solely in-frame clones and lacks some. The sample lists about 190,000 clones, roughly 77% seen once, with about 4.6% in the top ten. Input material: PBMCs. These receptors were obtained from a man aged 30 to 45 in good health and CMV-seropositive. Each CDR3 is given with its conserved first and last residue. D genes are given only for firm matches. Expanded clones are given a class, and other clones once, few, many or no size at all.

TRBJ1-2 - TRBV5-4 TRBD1 CASSMDRNYGYTF TGTGCCAGCAGCATGGACAGGAACTATGGCTACACCTTC
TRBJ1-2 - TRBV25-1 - CASRERAHWRLYGYTF TGTGCCAGCAGGGAAAGGGCCCATTGGAGGCTCTATGGCTACACCTTC
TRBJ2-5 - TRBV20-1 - CSAGRVETQYF TGCAGTGCTGGCAGGGTAGAGACCCAGTACTTC
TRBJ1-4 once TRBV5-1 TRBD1 CASSLEGQGEKLFF TGCGCCAGCAGCTTGGAGGGACAGGGTGAAAAACTGTTTTTT
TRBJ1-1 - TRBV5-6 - CASSALGPLAEAFF TGTGCCAGCAGCGCACTTGGGCCGCTGGCGGAAGCTTTCTTT
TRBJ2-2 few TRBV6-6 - CASSYNMQGELFF TGTGCCAGCAGTTATAACATGCAAGGGGAGCTGTTTTTT
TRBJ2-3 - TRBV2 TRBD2 CASSGRQSTDTQYF TGTGCCAGCAGCGGGAGGCAGAGCACAGATACGCAGTATTTT
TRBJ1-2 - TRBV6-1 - CASSEGGRSYGYTF TGTGCCAGCAGTGAGGGAGGGAGGAGCTATGGCTACACCTTC
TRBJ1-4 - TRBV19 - CASRSGATNEKLFF TGTGCCAGTAGATCGGGGGCAACTAATGAAAAACTGTTTTTT
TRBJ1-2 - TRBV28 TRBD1 CASGTGVINYGYTF TGTGCCAGCGGAACAGGGGTAATTAACTATGGCTACACCTTC
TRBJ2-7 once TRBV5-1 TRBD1 CASSLALTGATYEQYF TGCGCCAGCAGCTTGGCCTTGACAGGGGCCACCTACGAGCAGTACTTC
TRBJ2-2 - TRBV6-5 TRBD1 CASSYSRQGYTGELFF TGTGCCAGCAGTTATTCCCGACAGGGCTACACCGGGGAGCTGTTTTTT
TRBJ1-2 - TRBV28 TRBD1 CASSPGDREDYGYTF TGTGCCAGCAGCCCTGGGGACAGGGAGGACTATGGCTACACCTTC
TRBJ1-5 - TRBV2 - CASSEGTVYQPQHF TGTGCCAGCAGTGAAGGGACAGTGTATCAGCCCCAGCATTTT
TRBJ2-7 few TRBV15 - CATSREHRVQDEQYF TGTGCCACCAGCAGAGAGCACAGGGTCCAAGACGAGCAGTACTTC
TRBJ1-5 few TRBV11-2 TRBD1 CASSFGQGNQPQHF TGTGCCAGCAGCTTCGGACAGGGGAATCAGCCCCAGCATTTT
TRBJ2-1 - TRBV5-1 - CASSRDISSYNEQFF TGCGCCAGCAGCCGAGACATTTCCTCCTACAATGAGCAGTTCTTC
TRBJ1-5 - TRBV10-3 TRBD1 CAISAGGGEPQHF TGTGCCATCAGTGCAGGGGGCGGAGAGCCCCAGCATTTT
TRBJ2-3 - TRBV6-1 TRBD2 CASRGTSGSDTQYF TGTGCCAGCAGAGGGACTAGCGGGAGCGATACGCAGTATTTT
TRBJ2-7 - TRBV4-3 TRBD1 CASSHRTGAGNEQYF TGCGCCAGCAGCCACCGGACAGGGGCCGGGAACGAGCAGTACTTC
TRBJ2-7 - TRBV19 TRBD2 CASSPGTSGKYEQYF TGTGCCAGTAGTCCCGGGACTAGCGGGAAGTACGAGCAGTACTTC
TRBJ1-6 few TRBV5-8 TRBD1 CASSPGQGGSPLHF TGTGCCAGCAGCCCCGGACAGGGTGGGTCACCCCTCCACTTT
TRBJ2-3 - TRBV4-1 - CASSQGPVRVMADTQYF TGCGCCAGCAGCCAAGGGCCGGTCAGGGTTATGGCAGATACGCAGTATTTT
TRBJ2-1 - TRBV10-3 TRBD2 CAISLSGTNHNEQFF TGTGCCATCAGTCTCTCCGGGACTAACCACAATGAGCAGTTCTTC
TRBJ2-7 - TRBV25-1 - CASSENSYEQYF TGTGCCAGCAGTGAAAATAGCTACGAGCAGTACTTC
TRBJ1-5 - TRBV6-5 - CASSRTVSNQPQHF TGTGCCAGCAGCAGGACAGTTAGCAATCAGCCCCAGCATTTT
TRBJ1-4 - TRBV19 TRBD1 CASSIQGQGFEKLFF TGTGCCAGTAGTATACAGGGACAGGGGTTTGAAAAACTGTTTTTT
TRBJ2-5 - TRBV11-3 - CASSFTARGETQYF TGTGCCAGCAGCTTTACGGCTAGGGGAGAGACCCAGTACTTC
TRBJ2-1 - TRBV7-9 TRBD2 CASSLFRTSGSDEQFF TGTGCCAGCAGCTTGTTCCGGACTAGCGGGAGCGATGAGCAGTTCTTC
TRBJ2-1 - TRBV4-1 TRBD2 CSSSRHTSGAYNEQFF TGCAGCAGCAGCCGGCATACGAGCGGGGCTTACAATGAGCAGTTCTTC
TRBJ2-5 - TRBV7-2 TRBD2 CASSSWTSRETQYF TGTGCCAGCAGCTCCTGGACTAGCCGAGAGACCCAGTACTTC
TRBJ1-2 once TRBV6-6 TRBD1 CASRPGQGPAIGYTF TGTGCCAGCAGGCCGGGACAGGGGCCGGCAATTGGCTACACCTTC
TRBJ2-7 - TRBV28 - CASRAAPRPYEQYF TGTGCCAGCAGAGCTGCCCCTAGGCCCTACGAGCAGTACTTC
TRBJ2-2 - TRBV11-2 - CASSLALATGELFF TGTGCCAGCAGCTTAGCGCTAGCAACCGGGGAGCTGTTTTTT
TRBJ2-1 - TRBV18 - CASSPNIYDYNEQFF TGTGCCAGCTCACCGAATATCTACGACTACAATGAGCAGTTCTTC
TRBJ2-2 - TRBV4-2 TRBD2 CASSQDPASGRAWTGELFF TGTGCCAGCAGCCAAGATCCCGCTAGCGGGAGGGCCTGGACCGGGGAGCTGTTTTTT
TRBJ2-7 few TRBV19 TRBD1 CASRAGTGRDEQYF TGTGCCAGTAGGGCCGGGACAGGGAGGGACGAGCAGTACTTC
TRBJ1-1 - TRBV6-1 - CASSEVQVHTEAFF TGTGCCAGCAGTGAAGTCCAGGTCCACACTGAAGCTTTCTTT
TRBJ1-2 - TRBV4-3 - CASSQVERTETEF TGCGCCAGCAGCCAAGTGGAGAGGACAGAGACTGAATTC
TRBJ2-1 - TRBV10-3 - CATRLRTDGYNEQFF TGTGCCACCCGACTGAGGACAGATGGCTACAATGAGCAGTTCTTC
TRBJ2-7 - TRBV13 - CASSLGSARREQYF TGTGCCAGCAGCTTAGGGTCGGCTAGACGTGAGCAGTACTTC
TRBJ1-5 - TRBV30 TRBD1 CAWSVRQGAFQPQHF TGTGCCTGGAGTGTTCGGCAGGGGGCTTTTCAGCCCCAGCATTTT
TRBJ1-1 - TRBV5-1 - CASSPKGGEMNTEAFF TGCGCCAGCAGCCCGAAGGGGGGGGAAATGAACACTGAAGCTTTCTTT
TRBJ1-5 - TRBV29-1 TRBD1 CSVDQGAGQPQHF TGCAGCGTTGATCAGGGGGCAGGTCAGCCCCAGCATTTT
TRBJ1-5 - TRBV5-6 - CASSLGGLPQHF TGTGCCAGCAGCTTGGGGGGCTTGCCCCAGCATTTT
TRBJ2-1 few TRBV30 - CAWTSGDSYNEQFF TGTGCCTGGACCTCAGGGGACTCCTACAATGAGCAGTTCTTC
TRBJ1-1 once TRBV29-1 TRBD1 CSVQDRGTDTEAFF TGCAGCGTCCAAGACAGGGGTACGGACACTGAAGCTTTCTTT
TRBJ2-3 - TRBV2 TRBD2 CASSEVSGRGDTQYF TGTGCCAGCAGTGAGGTTAGCGGGAGGGGAGATACGCAGTATTTT
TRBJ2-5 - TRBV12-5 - CASGLVGGETQYF TGTGCTAGTGGTTTGGTAGGAGGAGAGACCCAGTACTTC
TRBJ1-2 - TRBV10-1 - CASPWDTAYGYTF TGCGCCTCTCCCTGGGACACCGCCTATGGCTACACCTTC
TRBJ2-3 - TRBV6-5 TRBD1 CASRPGQGGTDTQYF TGTGCCAGCAGACCGGGACAGGGAGGAACAGATACGCAGTATTTT
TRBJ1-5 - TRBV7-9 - CASSPGQTNNQPQHF TGTGCCAGCAGCCCAGGACAGACAAACAATCAGCCCCAGCATTTT
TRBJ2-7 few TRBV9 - CASSPTLTRNYEQYF TGTGCCAGCAGCCCGACGCTGACTAGGAACTACGAGCAGTACTTC